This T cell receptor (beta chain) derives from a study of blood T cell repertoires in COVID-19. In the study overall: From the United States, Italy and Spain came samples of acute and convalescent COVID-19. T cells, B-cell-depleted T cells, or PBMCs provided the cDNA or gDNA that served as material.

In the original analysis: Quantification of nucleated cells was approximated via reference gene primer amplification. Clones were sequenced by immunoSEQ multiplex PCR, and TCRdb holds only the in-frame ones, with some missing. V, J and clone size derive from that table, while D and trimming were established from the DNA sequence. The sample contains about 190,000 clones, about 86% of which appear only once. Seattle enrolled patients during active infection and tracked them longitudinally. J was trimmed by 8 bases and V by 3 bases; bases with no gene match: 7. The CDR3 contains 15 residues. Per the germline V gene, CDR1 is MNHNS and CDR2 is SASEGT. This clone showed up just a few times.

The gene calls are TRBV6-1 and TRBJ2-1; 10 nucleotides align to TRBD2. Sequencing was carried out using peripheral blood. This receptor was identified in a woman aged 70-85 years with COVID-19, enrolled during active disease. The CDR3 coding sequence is TGTGCCAGCAGTGAGGGACTAGCGAAAAGGGATGAGCAGTTCTTC. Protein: CASSEGLAKRDEQFF.